This T cell receptor beta chain comes out of a study of CD8 T cells in Susac syndrome (dated by TCRdb to between 2018 and 2020). For the study in its entirety: Among the Susac syndrome patients who were sequenced, clinically active disease was present in 5 or 6 and clinical remission was observed in roughly eight. At blood withdrawal, Susac syndrome patients were either therapy-naive, taking corticosteroids (in some cases with IVIg as well), or taking IVIg alone. The study used repertoire sequencing to test whether antigen drove CD8+ T cell activation and differentiation in Susac syndrome. The study compared CD8+ T cell repertoire clonality among approximately twelve healthy donors, around 14 Susac syndrome patients and roughly 16 multiple sclerosis patients. General findings and caveats noted by the study authors: The study acknowledged that relatively few individuals were included in the TCR sequencing and HLA analysis. In the total CD8+ and CD8+ TEMRA repertoires, around 17 and five Susac-specific public clones, respectively, were identified. Clonal expansion was seen in Susac syndrome CD8+ repertoires, peaking in CD8+ TEMRA cells and being greater in clinically active patients than in remitting ones.

High-throughput TCR beta sequencing profiled peripheral blood CD8+ and CD4+ T cells from healthy donors, Susac syndrome patients and multiple sclerosis patients. Susac syndrome patients met recently defined diagnostic criteria for definite or probable disease. Bulk CD8+ and CD4+ T cells were purified by magnetic negative isolation, while CD8+ TEMRA cells were enriched using FACS. Blood was collected in EDTA tubes and processed within 24 hours, with PBMCs isolated through density gradient centrifugation. PBMCs intended for TCR sequencing were cryopreserved in liquid nitrogen and were subsequently thawed in a 37 degrees C water bath. A purity of at least 90% was achieved for sorted or isolated CD4+, CD8+ and CD8+ TEMRA cells. RNA was extracted with the RNeasy kit and about 0.5 to 1 ug was reverse transcribed using random hexamers. The immunoSEQ multiplex PCR assay, which covers 54 Vbeta and 13 Jbeta segments, was used to amplify TCR beta CDR3 regions. To correct PCR amplification bias, a synthetic template baseline was used for both primer optimization and computational correction. From the authors' description of their analysis: Reads were annotated to V, D and J genes per IMGT and analyzed with immunoSEQ Analyzer, keeping only productive sequences. To calculate clonality, Shannon entropy was normalized by log2 of the number of productive unique sequences and then subtracted from one. Public and private clones were assessed among the 100 most prevalent clones of each patient and control. Clones were defined as Susac-specific when absent from the healthy and MS cohorts, from about a thousand published viral clones and from other ImmuneACCESS disease sequences. Clones were called with MiXCR by TCRdb after fastp trimmed the public reads at Q25, and only in-frame beta chains were retained. Here each entry gathers all rows of one CDR3 protein and keeps the most common genes and DNA. V and J calls and clone size were set by TCRdb, not the authors. Across this sample there are some 200,000 distinct CDR3 sequences, with around 93% seen only once. The leading ten clones occupy less than 0.2% of the sample.

This clonotype occurred once. No antigen is known for it. No qualities accompany the bases; no much larger clone lies one base away. A single read counts as weak evidence. The CDR3 covers 17 residues, taking in both the cysteine and the phenylalanine. Left in the record is the CDR3 DNA by itself, 51 bases read in frame from the first base. The germline V gene sets CDR1 to MGHRA and CDR2 to YSYEKL. V drops 0 bases and J drops 3 bases, leaving 14 bases in between. The clonotype comes from a human donor with Susac syndrome. This sequence uses TRBV4-1 and TRBJ2-2, with no confident D gene call. Sequencing input: CD8+ T cells from PBMCs. The CDR3 reads CASSQDPQRPDTGELFF. In nucleotide form, the sequence is TGCGCCAGCAGCCAAGATCCCCAGAGACCTGACACCGGGGAGCTGTTTTTT.